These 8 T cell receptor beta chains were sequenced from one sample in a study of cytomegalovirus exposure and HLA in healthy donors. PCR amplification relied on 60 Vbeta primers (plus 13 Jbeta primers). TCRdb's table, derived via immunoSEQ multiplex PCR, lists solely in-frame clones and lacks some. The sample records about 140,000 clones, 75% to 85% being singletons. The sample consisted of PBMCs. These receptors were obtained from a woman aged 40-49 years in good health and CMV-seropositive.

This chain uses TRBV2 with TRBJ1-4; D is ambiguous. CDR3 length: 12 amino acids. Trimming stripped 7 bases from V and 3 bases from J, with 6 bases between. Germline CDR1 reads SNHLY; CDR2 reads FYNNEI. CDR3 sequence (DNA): TGTGCCAGCACCGGTCCTAATGAAAAACTGTTTTTT. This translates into CASTGPNEKLFF.

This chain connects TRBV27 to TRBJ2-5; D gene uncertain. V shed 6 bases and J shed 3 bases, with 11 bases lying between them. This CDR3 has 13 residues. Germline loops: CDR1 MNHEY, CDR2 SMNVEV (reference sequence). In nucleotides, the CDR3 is TGTGCCAGCAGGCGCTTTATGAAAGAGACCCAGTACTTC. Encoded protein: CASRRFMKETQYF.

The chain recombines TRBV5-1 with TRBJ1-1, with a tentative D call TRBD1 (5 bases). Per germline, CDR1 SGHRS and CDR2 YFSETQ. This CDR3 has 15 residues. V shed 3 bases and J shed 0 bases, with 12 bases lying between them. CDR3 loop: CASSSSRQMNTEAFF. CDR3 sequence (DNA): TGCGCCAGCAGCTCCAGCCGACAGATGAACACTGAAGCTTTCTTT.

CDR3 region: CAITATGAGAEAFF. The CDR3 coding sequence is TGTGCCATCACCGCGACAGGGGCCGGGGCTGAAGCTTTCTTT. V gene TRBV10-3 combines with J gene TRBJ1-1; 8 nucleotides match TRBD1. V lost 7 bases and J lost 6; bases outside the gene matches: 10. CDR3 length: 14 amino acids. The germline V gene has CDR1 ENHRY and CDR2 SYGVKD.

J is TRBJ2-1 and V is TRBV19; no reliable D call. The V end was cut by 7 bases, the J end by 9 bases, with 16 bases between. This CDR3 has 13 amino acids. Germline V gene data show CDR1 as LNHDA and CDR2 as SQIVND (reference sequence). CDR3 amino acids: CASTLGSPSEQFF. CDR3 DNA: TGTGCCAGTACCCTAGGATCCCCCAGTGAGCAGTTCTTC.

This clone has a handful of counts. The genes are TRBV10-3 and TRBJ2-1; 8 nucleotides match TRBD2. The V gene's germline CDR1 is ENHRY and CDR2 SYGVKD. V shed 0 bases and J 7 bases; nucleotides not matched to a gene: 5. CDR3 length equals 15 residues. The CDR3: CAISESELAANEQFF. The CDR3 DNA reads TGTGCCATCAGTGAGTCAGAACTAGCGGCGAATGAGCAGTTCTTC.

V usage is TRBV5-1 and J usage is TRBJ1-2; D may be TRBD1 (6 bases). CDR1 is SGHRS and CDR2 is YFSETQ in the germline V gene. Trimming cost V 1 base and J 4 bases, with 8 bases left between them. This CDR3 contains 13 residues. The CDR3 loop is CASSLTGPYGYTF. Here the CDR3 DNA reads TGCGCCAGCAGCTTGACAGGGCCCTATGGCTACACCTTC.

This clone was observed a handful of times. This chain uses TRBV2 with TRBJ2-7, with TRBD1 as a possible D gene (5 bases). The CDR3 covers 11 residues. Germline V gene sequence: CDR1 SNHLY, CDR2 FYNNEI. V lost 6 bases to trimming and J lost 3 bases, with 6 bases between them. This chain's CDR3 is CASRRGYEQYF. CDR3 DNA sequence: TGTGCCAGCAGAAGGGGCTACGAGCAGTACTTC.